This T cell receptor beta chain was sequenced in a study of a mutant IDH1 vaccine in newly diagnosed glioma. Study background: Treated patients were roughly 60% male, roughly 38% female, mean age roughly 39 years. Prior therapy was radiotherapy, temozolomide, or both; most received both. Study-wide results and limits: Any relationship between pseudoprogression and changes in top peripheral T cell clonotypes seemed absent.

Deletions cut 10 bases from V and 0 bases from J, with 9 bases between. From germline, CDR1 is SGHTA and CDR2 FQGTGA. CDR3 length: 13 residues. The time point here: baseline, week 1 (first vaccination visit). Indicated treatment: pre-vaccination baseline after standard-of-care therapy. This clone appeared a few times. Its antigen is as yet unknown. Here immunoSEQ multiplex PCR was the method, and the copy in TCRdb shows in-frame clones only, minus some. The table includes 50,000 to 65,000 clones, 70% to 90% detected once. The starting material was PBMCs, obtained from a glioma patient treated with radiotherapy, temozolomide or both. This sequence was found in a man aged 18 to 29 with glioma. The rearrangement uses TRBV7-3 and TRBJ2-2; a possible D gene is TRBD1 (5 bases). CDR3 DNA: TGTGCCACTCGACAGTCGAACACCGGGGAGCTGTTTTTT. This sequence encodes CATRQSNTGELFF.